The TCR beta chain described here comes from a study of blood T cell repertoires in COVID-19. As for the study in general: Samples of COVID-19 (acute and convalescent) were obtained from the United States, Italy and Spain. PBMCs, B-cell-depleted T cells, or T cells were the source of the cDNA or gDNA that made up the material.

A COVID-19 case was met by exposed participants within 2 weeks before study entry. Germline CDR1 is SGHAT and CDR2 is FQNNGV. The CDR3 spans 16 residues. Losses at the gene ends were 2 bases for V and 7 bases for J; bases not matched to a gene: 8. As handled by the study authors: By means of reference gene primer amplification, nucleated cell counts were estimated. Some clones are missing from TCRdb's copy, which holds only in-frame ones; the method was immunoSEQ multiplex PCR. V, J and clone size reflect that table, while D and trimming were determined from the DNA. The data show some 300,000 clones, more than 90% seen once.

J is TRBJ2-1 and V is TRBV11-2; 10 bases fit TRBD2. The TCR sequence derives from a woman aged 25-40 years who had been exposed to COVID-19. The source material was PBMCs or T cells enriched from blood (not recorded which). The CDR3 sequence: CASSLLGLAVGNEQFF. Here the CDR3 DNA reads TGTGCCAGCAGCTTACTCGGACTAGCGGTGGGGAATGAGCAGTTCTTC.